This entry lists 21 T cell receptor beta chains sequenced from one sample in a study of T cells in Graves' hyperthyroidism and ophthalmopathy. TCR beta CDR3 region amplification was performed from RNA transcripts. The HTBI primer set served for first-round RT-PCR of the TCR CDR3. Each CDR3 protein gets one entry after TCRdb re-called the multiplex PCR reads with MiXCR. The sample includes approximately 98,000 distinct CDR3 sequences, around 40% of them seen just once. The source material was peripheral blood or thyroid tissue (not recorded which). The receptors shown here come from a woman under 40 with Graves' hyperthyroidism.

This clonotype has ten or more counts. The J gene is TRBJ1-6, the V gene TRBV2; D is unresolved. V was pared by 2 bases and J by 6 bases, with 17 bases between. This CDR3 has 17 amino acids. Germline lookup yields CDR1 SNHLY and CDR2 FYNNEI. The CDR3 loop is CASSERERWGGNSPLHF. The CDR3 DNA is TGTGCCAGCAGTGAACGCGAGAGATGGGGAGGTAATTCACCCCTCCACTTT.

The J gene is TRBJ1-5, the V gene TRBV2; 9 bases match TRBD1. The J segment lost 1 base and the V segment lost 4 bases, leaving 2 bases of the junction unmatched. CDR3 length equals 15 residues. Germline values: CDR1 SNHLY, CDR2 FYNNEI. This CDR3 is CASSGDRASNQPQHF. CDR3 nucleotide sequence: TGTGCCAGCAGTGGGGACAGGGCGAGCAATCAGCCCCAGCATTTT. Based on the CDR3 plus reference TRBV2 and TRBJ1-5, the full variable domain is EPEVTQTPSHQVTQMGQEVILRCVPISNHLYFYWYRQILGQKVEFLVSFYNNEISEKSEIFDDQFSVERPDGSNFTLKIRSTKLEDSAMYFCASSGDRASNQPQHFGDGTRLSIL.

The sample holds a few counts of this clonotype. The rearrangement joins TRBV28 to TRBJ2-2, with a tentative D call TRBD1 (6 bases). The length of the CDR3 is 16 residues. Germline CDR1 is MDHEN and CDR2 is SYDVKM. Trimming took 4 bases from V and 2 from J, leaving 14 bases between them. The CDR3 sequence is CASSSQDSLNTGELFF. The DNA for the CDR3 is TGTGCCAGCAGTTCGCAGGACAGTCTTAACACCGGGGAGCTGTTTTTT. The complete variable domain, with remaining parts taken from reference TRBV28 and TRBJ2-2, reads DVKVTQSSRYLVKRTGEKVFLECVQDMDHENMFWYRQDPGLGLRLIYFSYDVKMKEKGDIPEGYSVSREKKERFSLILESASTNQTSMYLCASSSQDSLNTGELFFGEGSRLTVL.

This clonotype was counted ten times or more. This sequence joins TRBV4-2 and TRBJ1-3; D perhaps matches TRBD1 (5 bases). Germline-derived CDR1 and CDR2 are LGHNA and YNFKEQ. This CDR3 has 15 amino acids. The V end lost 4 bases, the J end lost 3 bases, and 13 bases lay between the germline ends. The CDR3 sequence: CASSRRVSDGNTIYF. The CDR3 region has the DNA TGTGCCAGCAGCCGCAGGGTCTCTGATGGAAACACCATATATTTT.

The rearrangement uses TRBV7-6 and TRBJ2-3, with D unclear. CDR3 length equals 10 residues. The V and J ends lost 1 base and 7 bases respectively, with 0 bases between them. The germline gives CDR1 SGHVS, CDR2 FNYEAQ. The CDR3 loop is CASSLDTQYF. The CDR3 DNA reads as TGTGCCAGCAGCTTAGATACGCAGTATTTT.

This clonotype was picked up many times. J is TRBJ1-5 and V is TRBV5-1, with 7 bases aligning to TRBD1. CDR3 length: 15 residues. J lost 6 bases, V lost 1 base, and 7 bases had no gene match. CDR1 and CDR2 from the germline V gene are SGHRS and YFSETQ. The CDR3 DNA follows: TGCGCCAGCAGCTTGTTACCAGGGGGAGGTCAGCCCCAGCATTTT. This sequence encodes CASSLLPGGGQPQHF.

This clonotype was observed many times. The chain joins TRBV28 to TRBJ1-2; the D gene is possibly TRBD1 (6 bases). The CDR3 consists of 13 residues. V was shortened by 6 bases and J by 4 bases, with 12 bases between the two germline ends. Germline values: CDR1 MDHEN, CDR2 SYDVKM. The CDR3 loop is CASSRGGGYGYTF. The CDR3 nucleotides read TGTGCCAGCAGCCGCGGAGGGGGCTATGGCTACACCTTC.

CDR3 sequence reads: CAWSVEPFSGRVEKLFF. The DNA for the CDR3 is TGTGCCTGGAGTGTAGAGCCCTTCTCTGGACGTGTTGAAAAACTGTTTTTT. The chain has TRBV30 and TRBJ1-4; D is unresolved. V lost 0 bases and J lost 7, with 21 bases in between. The CDR3 spans 17 residues. Looked up from germline, CDR1 is GTSNPN and CDR2 is SVGIG (reference sequence). The variable domain in full, completed from reference TRBV30 and TRBJ1-4, reads SQTIHQWPATLVQPVGSPLSLECTVEGTSNPNLYWYRQAAGRGLQLLFYSVGIGQISSEVPQNLSASRPQDRQFILSSKKLLLSDSGFYLCAWSVEPFSGRVEKLFFGSGTQLSVL.

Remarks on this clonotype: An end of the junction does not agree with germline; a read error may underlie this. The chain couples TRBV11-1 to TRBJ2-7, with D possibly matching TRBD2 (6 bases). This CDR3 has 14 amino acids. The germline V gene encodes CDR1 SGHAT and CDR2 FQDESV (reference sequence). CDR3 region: CASSIAGSSYEHYF. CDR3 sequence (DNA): TGTGCCAGCAGCATAGCCGGGAGCTCCTACGAGCACTACTTC.

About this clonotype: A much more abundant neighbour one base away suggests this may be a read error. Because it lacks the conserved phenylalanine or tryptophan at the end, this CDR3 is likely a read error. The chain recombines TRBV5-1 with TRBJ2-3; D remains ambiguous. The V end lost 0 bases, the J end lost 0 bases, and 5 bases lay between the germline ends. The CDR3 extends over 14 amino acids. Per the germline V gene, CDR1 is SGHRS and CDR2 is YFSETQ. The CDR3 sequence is CASSLEPSTDTQYL. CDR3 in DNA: TGCGCCAGCAGCTTGGAACCAAGCACAGATACGCAGTATCTT.

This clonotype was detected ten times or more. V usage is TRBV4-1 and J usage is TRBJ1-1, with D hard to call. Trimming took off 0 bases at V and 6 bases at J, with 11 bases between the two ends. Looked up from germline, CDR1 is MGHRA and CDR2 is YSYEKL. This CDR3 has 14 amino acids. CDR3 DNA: TGCGCCAGCAGCCAAGATTTGCTATCCGCTGAAGCTTTCTTT. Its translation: CASSQDLLSAEAFF.

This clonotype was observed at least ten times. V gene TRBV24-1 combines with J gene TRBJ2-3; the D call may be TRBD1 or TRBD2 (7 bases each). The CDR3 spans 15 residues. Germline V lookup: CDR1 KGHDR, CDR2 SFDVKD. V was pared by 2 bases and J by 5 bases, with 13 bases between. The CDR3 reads CATSDSGRGGDTQYF. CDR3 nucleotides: TGTGCCACCAGTGATTCGGGCAGGGGGGGAGATACGCAGTATTTT.

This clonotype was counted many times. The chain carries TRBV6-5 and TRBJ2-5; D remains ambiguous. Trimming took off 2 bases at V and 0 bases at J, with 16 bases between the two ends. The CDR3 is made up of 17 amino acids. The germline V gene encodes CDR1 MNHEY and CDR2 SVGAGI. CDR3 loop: CASSYTIGGWDQETQYF. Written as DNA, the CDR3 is TGTGCCAGCAGTTACACCATCGGCGGCTGGGACCAAGAGACCCAGTACTTC.

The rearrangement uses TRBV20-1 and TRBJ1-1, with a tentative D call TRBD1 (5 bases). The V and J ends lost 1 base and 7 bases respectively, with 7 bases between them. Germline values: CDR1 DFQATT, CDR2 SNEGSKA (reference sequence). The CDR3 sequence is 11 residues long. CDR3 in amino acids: CSARGQLEAFF. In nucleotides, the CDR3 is TGCAGTGCTAGAGGACAGCTTGAAGCTTTCTTT.

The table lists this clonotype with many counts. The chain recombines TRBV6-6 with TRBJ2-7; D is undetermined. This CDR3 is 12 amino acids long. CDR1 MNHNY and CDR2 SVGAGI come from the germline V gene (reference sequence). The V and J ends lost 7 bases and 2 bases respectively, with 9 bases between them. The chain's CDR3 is CASIGWAYEQYF. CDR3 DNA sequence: TGTGCCAGCATCGGTTGGGCCTACGAGCAGTACTTC.

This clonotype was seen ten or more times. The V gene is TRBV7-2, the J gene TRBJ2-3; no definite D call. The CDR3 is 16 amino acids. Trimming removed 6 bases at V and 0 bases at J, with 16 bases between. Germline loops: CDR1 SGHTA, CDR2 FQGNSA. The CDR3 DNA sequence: TGTGCCAGCAGTCTCCGGTCCCGTGCTAGCACAGATACGCAGTATTTT. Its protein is CASSLRSRASTDTQYF.

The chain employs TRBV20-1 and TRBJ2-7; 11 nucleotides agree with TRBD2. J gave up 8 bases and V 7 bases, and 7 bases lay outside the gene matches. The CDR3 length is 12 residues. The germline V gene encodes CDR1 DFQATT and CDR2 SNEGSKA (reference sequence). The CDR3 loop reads CSEGTSGRKQYF. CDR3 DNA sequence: TGCAGTGAGGGGACTAGCGGTCGCAAGCAGTACTTC.

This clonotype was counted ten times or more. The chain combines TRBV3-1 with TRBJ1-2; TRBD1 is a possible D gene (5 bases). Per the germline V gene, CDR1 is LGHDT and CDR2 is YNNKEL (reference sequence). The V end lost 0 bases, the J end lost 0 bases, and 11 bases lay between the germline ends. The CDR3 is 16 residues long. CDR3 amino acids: CASSQERQRANYGYTF. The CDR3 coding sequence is TGTGCCAGCAGCCAAGAGAGACAGAGAGCTAACTATGGCTACACCTTC.

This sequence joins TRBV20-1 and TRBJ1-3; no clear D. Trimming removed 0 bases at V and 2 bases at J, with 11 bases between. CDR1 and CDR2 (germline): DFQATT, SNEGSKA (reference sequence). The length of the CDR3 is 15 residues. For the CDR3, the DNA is TGCAGTGCTAGAGATTCCAGCCTCCCTGGAAACACCATATATTTT. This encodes CSARDSSLPGNTIYF.

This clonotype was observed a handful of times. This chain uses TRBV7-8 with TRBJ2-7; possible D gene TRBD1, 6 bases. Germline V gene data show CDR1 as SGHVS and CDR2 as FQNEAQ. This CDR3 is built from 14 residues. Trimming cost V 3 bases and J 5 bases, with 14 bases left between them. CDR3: CASSFWGLVNEQYF. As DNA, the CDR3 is TGTGCCAGCAGCTTTTGGGGGCTCGTCAACGAGCAGTACTTC.

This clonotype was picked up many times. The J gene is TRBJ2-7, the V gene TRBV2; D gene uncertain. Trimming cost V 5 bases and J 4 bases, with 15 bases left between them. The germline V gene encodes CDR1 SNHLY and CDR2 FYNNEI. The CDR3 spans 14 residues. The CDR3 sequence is CASSRQPRAYEQYF. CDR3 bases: TGTGCCAGCAGTAGACAACCACGGGCATACGAGCAGTACTTC.